The 32 T cell receptor beta chains listed next were all sequenced from one sample in a study of shared clonotypes between healthy human individuals. CD8 cells regarded as naive lacked CD45RO, were positively chosen for CCR7, and omitted terminally differentiated effector memory CD45RA+ cells. TCRdb's table, derived via immunoSEQ multiplex PCR, lists solely in-frame clones and lacks some. This table has millions of clones, just under 95% appearing once. The sample taken for sequencing was naive CD8+ T cells sorted from blood. The receptors here all came from a man aged 18 to 29 in good health.

V usage is TRBV19 and J usage is TRBJ1-2; no definite D call. The CDR3 has 13 amino acids. Germline values: CDR1 LNHDA, CDR2 SQIVND (reference sequence). V shed 3 bases and J shed 3 bases, with 8 bases lying between them. The CDR3 sequence is CASSMGGDYGYTF. DNA for the CDR3: TGTGCCAGTAGTATGGGCGGAGACTATGGCTACACCTTC.

The V call is TRBV18, the J call TRBJ2-1; 12 positions match TRBD2. CDR1 and CDR2 from the germline V gene are KGHSH and LQKENI. The trim removed 2 bases at V and 4 bases at J, leaving 9 bases unmatched. The CDR3 covers 18 residues. Here the CDR3 reads CASSPTELAGGLYNEQFF. The CDR3 DNA follows: TGTGCCAGCTCACCAACGGAACTAGCGGGGGGCCTTTACAATGAGCAGTTCTTC. The complete variable domain, with remaining parts taken from reference TRBV18 and TRBJ2-1, reads NAGVMQNPRHLVRRRGQEARLRCSPMKGHSHVYWYRQLPEEGLKFMVYLQKENIIDESGMPKERFSAEFPKEGPSILRIQQVVRGDSAAYFCASSPTELAGGLYNEQFFGPGTRLTVL.

V is TRBV5-4 and J is TRBJ1-6; perhaps TRBD1 as D (5 bases). Trimming took off 2 bases at V and 9 bases at J, with 18 bases between the two ends. CDR3 size: 16 residues. The germline V gene encodes CDR1 SGHNT and CDR2 YYREEE (reference sequence). Here the CDR3 reads CASSFGTATRGSPLHF. CDR3 nucleotides: TGTGCCAGCAGCTTTGGTACAGCCACAAGGGGTTCACCCCTCCACTTT.

Only one count was recorded for this clone. At the DNA level, this CDR3 is encoded by other sequences in the same sample as well. Here the CDR3 reads CASSYSTYNEQFF. In DNA, the CDR3 is TGTGCCAGCAGTTACTCGACGTACAATGAGCAGTTCTTC. The V and J genes are TRBV6-5 and TRBJ2-1; D gene unclear. With 0 bases removed from V and 4 bases from J, the gap between germline ends came to 4 bases. The CDR3 consists of 13 residues. CDR1 and CDR2 from the germline V gene are MNHEY and SVGAGI.

V and J are TRBV6-6 and TRBJ2-3, with 9 nucleotides matching TRBD2. The germline V gene has CDR1 MNHNY and CDR2 SVGAGI (reference sequence). V shed 7 bases, J shed 4 bases, and the junction held 12 bases outside the gene matches. CDR3 size: 16 residues. As DNA, the CDR3 is TGTGCCAGCAAAGATGCGGGACTAGCTGTCGCAGATACGCAGTATTTT. It yields the protein CASKDAGLAVADTQYF.

A remark on this clone: The sample holds other DNA sequences that translate to the same CDR3. The chain combines TRBV28 with TRBJ1-5; 8 bases match TRBD1. CDR1 and CDR2 (germline): MDHEN, SYDVKM. V was clipped by 2 bases and J by 2 bases; unmatched bases: 2. The CDR3 has 15 amino acids. The CDR3 DNA reads as TGTGCCAGCAGTTTACAGGGGGCTGGCAATCAGCCCCAGCATTTT. Translated, it gives CASSLQGAGNQPQHF.

V gene TRBV5-1 combines with J gene TRBJ2-7, with 13 nucleotides matching TRBD2. Losses at the gene ends were 3 bases for V and 5 bases for J; bases not matched to a gene: 5. The germline V gene encodes CDR1 SGHRS and CDR2 YFSETQ. CDR3 size: 15 residues. The CDR3 sequence is CASSSGLAGADEQYF. CDR3 bases: TGCGCCAGCAGCTCTGGACTAGCGGGAGCTGACGAGCAGTACTTC.

J is TRBJ2-3 and V is TRBV27; D possibly corresponds to TRBD2 (7 bases). Trimming shortened V by 6 bases and J by 6 bases, and 19 bases separated the two germline ends. CDR1 is MNHEY and CDR2 is SMNVEV in the germline V gene (reference sequence). This CDR3 comprises 15 residues. DNA for the CDR3: TGTGCCAGCAGCCTGGTTGGGGGGGGCTGGGATACGCAGTATTTT. It yields the protein CASSLVGGGWDTQYF.

This chain joins TRBV4-1 and TRBJ2-7; D is ambiguous. The CDR3 runs to 13 residues. V dropped 2 bases and J dropped 3 bases, with 8 bases sitting between them. The germline CDR1 and CDR2 sequences are MGHRA and YSYEKL. CDR3 loop: CASSQMGHYEQYF. DNA of the CDR3: TGCGCCAGCAGCCAAATGGGCCACTACGAGCAGTACTTC.

With regard to this clone: Other DNA sequences in this specimen translate into the identical CDR3. The rearrangement uses TRBV19 and TRBJ2-7; D is unresolved. Germline CDR1 reads LNHDA; CDR2 reads SQIVND (reference sequence). The V end was cut by 0 bases, the J end by 1 base, with 1 base between. CDR3 size: 12 residues. This CDR3 is CASSIDSYEQYF. CDR3 bases: TGTGCCAGTAGTATAGATTCCTACGAGCAGTACTTC.

The chain uses TRBV10-3 and TRBJ2-5; the D is unclear. The CDR3 runs 12 residues. Per germline, CDR1 ENHRY and CDR2 SYGVKD. Trimming cost V 3 bases and J 2 bases, with 4 bases left between them. The CDR3 spells CAISDGQETQYF. CDR3 in DNA: TGTGCCATCAGTGACGGACAAGAGACCCAGTACTTC.

The CDR3 sequence is CASSLAGGSSPLHF. For the CDR3, the DNA is TGTGCCAGCAGTTTAGCGGGGGGGTCTTCACCCCTCCACTTT. The genes are TRBV27 and TRBJ1-6, with a tentative D call TRBD1 (5 bases). The CDR3 length is 14 residues. V lost 2 bases, J lost 9 bases, and 11 bases lay in between. CDR1 is MNHEY, CDR2 SMNVEV, per germline (reference sequence).

The chain couples TRBV5-1 to TRBJ2-7; 8 positions match TRBD2. The CDR3 runs 15 residues. CDR1 SGHRS and CDR2 YFSETQ come from the germline V gene. Trimming cost V 0 bases and J 5 bases; bases outside gene matches: 7. The CDR3 DNA sequence: TGCGCCAGCAGCTTGGCGGGGAGCGGGGGCAACGAGCAGTACTTC. Amino acid sequence: CASSLAGSGGNEQYF.

The CDR3 region has the DNA TGTGCCAGCAGTTACTCAGCAGGGGCAGGCGGCTACACCTTC. This codes for CASSYSAGAGGYTF. The chain employs TRBV6-5 and TRBJ1-2; a possible D gene is TRBD1 (6 bases). Per the germline V gene, CDR1 is MNHEY and CDR2 is SVGAGI. With 0 bases removed from V and 8 bases from J, the gap between germline ends came to 13 bases. The CDR3 runs 14 residues.

The rearrangement joins TRBV6-6 to TRBJ1-1; D is unclear. V gave up 2 bases and J gave up 1 base, with 5 bases separating them. CDR3 length equals 13 residues. Per the germline V gene, CDR1 is MNHNY and CDR2 is SVGAGI (reference sequence). In DNA form, the CDR3 reads TGTGCCAGCAGTTACCGCGGGAACACTGAAGCTTTCTTT. This codes for CASSYRGNTEAFF.

Concerning this clone: Other DNA sequences in this sample translate to the same CDR3. V gene TRBV9 combines with J gene TRBJ2-1, with a tentative D call TRBD1 (5 bases). Deletions cut 4 bases from V and 7 bases from J, with 9 bases between. This CDR3 has 12 residues. From germline, CDR1 is SGDLS and CDR2 YYNGEE. CDR3 sequence (DNA): TGTGCCAGCAGCTCCGACAGTAATGAGCAGTTCTTC. This codes for CASSSDSNEQFF.

This chain uses TRBV29-1 with TRBJ2-7, with TRBD1 matching 7 bases. CDR1 and CDR2 (germline): SQVTM, ANQGSEA. The CDR3 extends over 13 amino acids. V lost 7 bases to trimming and J lost 0 bases; unmatched junction nucleotides: 6. The CDR3 loop is CSATGVPSYEQYF. In DNA form, the CDR3 reads TGCAGCGCCACAGGGGTACCCTCCTACGAGCAGTACTTC.

Written as DNA, the CDR3 is TGTGCCAGCAGTTACTCTCCGGGACAGGGGGCAAGTGGCTACACCTTC. Translated: CASSYSPGQGASGYTF. The chain links TRBV6-5 to TRBJ1-2, with 12 nucleotides matching TRBD1. J gave up 7 bases and V 0 bases, and 6 bases lay outside the gene matches. CDR3 length: 16 amino acids. Germline loops: CDR1 MNHEY, CDR2 SVGAGI.

The V gene is TRBV7-9, the J gene TRBJ1-6; perhaps TRBD1 as D (5 bases). The CDR3 is 14 residues long. CDR1 and CDR2 from the germline V gene are SEHNR and FQNEAQ (reference sequence). V was clipped by 1 base and J by 12 bases, with 13 bases between them. CDR3 loop: CASSLGDPLGPLHF. In DNA, the CDR3 is TGTGCCAGCAGCTTAGGGGACCCTTTAGGACCCCTCCACTTT.

The J gene is TRBJ1-3, the V gene TRBV7-9; D is undetermined. The V end lost 6 bases, the J end lost 4 bases, and 16 bases lay between the germline ends. Per the germline V gene, CDR1 is SEHNR and CDR2 is FQNEAQ (reference sequence). The CDR3 consists of 15 residues. CDR3 bases: TGTGCCAGCAGTGAGGCTGATGCCCCGGGAAACACCATATATTTT. It translates to CASSEADAPGNTIYF.

The chain carries TRBV19 and TRBJ1-1; no firm D call. This CDR3 comprises 13 residues. V lost 11 bases to trimming and J lost 0 bases, with 13 bases between them. The germline V gene encodes CDR1 LNHDA and CDR2 SQIVND (reference sequence). The CDR3: CALILSVNTEAFF. CDR3 DNA sequence: TGTGCCCTTATTCTGAGTGTGAACACTGAAGCTTTCTTT. Full variable domain (missing parts from reference TRBV19 and TRBJ1-1): DGGITQSPKYLFRKEGQNVTLSCEQNLNHDAMYWYRQDPGQGLRLIYYSQIVNDFQKGDIAEGYSVSREKKESFPLTVTSAQKNPTAFYLCALILSVNTEAFFGQGTRLTVV.

This chain joins TRBV19 and TRBJ2-3, with 8 positions matching TRBD2. This CDR3 region has 18 residues. V gave up 0 bases and J gave up 5 bases; unmatched junction bases: 13. CDR1 is LNHDA, CDR2 SQIVND, per germline (reference sequence). Here the CDR3 reads CASSIDLVAGMRVDTQYF. The DNA of the CDR3 is TGTGCCAGTAGTATAGATCTTGTAGCGGGGATGAGGGTAGATACGCAGTATTTT.

As for this clone: Different DNA sequences within this sample yield the same CDR3. The chain carries TRBV2 and TRBJ2-5, with unresolved D. The V end lost 0 bases, the J end lost 1 base, and 3 bases lay between the germline ends. Germline V gives CDR1 SNHLY, CDR2 FYNNEI. The CDR3 loop spans 13 amino acids. CDR3 nucleotides: TGTGCCAGCAGTGAAGCGGGCCAAGAGACCCAGTACTTC. Protein product: CASSEAGQETQYF.

V is TRBV7-9 and J is TRBJ1-1, with D uncertain. The CDR3 is 12 residues long. Trimming cost V 1 base and J 8 bases, with 8 bases left between them. Germline values: CDR1 SEHNR, CDR2 FQNEAQ (reference sequence). CDR3 DNA sequence: TGTGCCAGCAGCTTAGTATTTGGGGAAGCTTTCTTT. Its translation: CASSLVFGEAFF. Based on the CDR3 plus reference TRBV7-9 and TRBJ1-1, the full variable domain is DTGVSQNPRHKITKRGQNVTFRCDPISEHNRLYWYRQTLGQGPEFLTYFQNEAQLEKSRLLSDRFSAERPKGSFSTLEIQRTEQGDSAMYLCASSLVFGEAFFGQGTRLTVV.

This chain links TRBV10-3 with TRBJ2-1; D is unclear. This CDR3 has 12 residues. The germline gives CDR1 ENHRY, CDR2 SYGVKD. V lost 3 bases to trimming and J lost 5 bases, with 5 bases between them. The CDR3 loop reads CAISDLNNEQFF. The CDR3 DNA reads TGTGCCATCAGTGATTTGAACAATGAGCAGTTCTTC.

V is TRBV9 and J is TRBJ1-5, with a possible D match to TRBD1 (5 bases). V was pared by 0 bases and J by 10 bases, with 14 bases between. Germline-derived CDR1 and CDR2 are SGDLS and YYNGEE. The CDR3 contains 14 residues. CDR3 in DNA: TGTGCCAGCAGCGTAGGAGGGGTGGGGGTTCCCCAGCATTTT. Protein product: CASSVGGVGVPQHF.

A word on this clone: Additional DNA sequences in this sample encode the identical CDR3. V is TRBV19 and J is TRBJ2-1; maybe TRBD1 (6 bases). This CDR3 contains 15 residues. The germline V gene encodes CDR1 LNHDA and CDR2 SQIVND (reference sequence). V shed 2 bases and J shed 2 bases, with 10 bases lying between them. CDR3 DNA sequence: TGTGCCAGTAGTATACGGGCAGGGGCCTACAATGAGCAGTTCTTC. It specifies CASSIRAGAYNEQFF.

The chain is built from TRBV23-1 and TRBJ2-7, with 9 bases matching TRBD1. TRBV23-1 is placed among ORFs of uncertain function. V dropped 4 bases and J dropped 4; count of bases not matched to a gene: 8. The CDR3 totals 15 residues. CDR3 sequence (DNA): TGCGCCAGCAGTCGAGTCGGGACAGGGAAGTACGAGCAGTACTTC. Translating gives CASSRVGTGKYEQYF.

CDR3 coding DNA: TGTGCCAGCAGTTTCCGCGGGGATGTATCAAATGAGCAGTTCTTC. Translating gives CASSFRGDVSNEQFF. V is TRBV28 and J is TRBJ2-1; D is perhaps TRBD2 (6 bases). The CDR3 is 15 residues long. The V gene lost 3 bases and the J gene lost 7 bases, with 16 bases spanning the gap. Germline assignment: CDR1 MDHEN and CDR2 SYDVKM. Drawing the rest from reference TRBV28 and TRBJ2-1, the complete variable domain is DVKVTQSSRYLVKRTGEKVFLECVQDMDHENMFWYRQDPGLGLRLIYFSYDVKMKEKGDIPEGYSVSREKKERFSLILESASTNQTSMYLCASSFRGDVSNEQFFGPGTRLTVL.

The table lists this clone with a count of one. The chain has TRBV13 and TRBJ2-5; 7 bases align to TRBD2. Germline values: CDR1 PRHDT, CDR2 FYEKMQ (reference sequence). After removal of 5 bases from V and 1 base from J, the junction contained 13 bases not matched to a gene. The CDR3 consists of 17 residues. This chain's CDR3 is CASSPTGLAEIQETQYF. CDR3 DNA sequence: TGTGCCAGCAGCCCCACGGGGCTAGCGGAGATCCAAGAGACCCAGTACTTC.

The gene calls are TRBV12-5 and TRBJ2-1; 7 bases are shared with TRBD2. The CDR3 has 15 amino acids. CDR1 and CDR2 from the germline V gene are LGHNT and FRNRAP. J was trimmed by 6 bases and V by 3 bases; bases with no gene match: 8. DNA for the CDR3: TGTGCTAGTGGTTTTAGCGGGTCTCCCCTCAATGAGCAGTTCTTC. Amino acids: CASGFSGSPLNEQFF.

The chain has TRBV11-2 and TRBJ2-1, with D possibly matching TRBD1 (5 bases). V was clipped by 1 base and J by 7 bases, with 11 bases between them. Germline CDR1 reads SGHAT; CDR2 reads FQNNGV. This CDR3 has 14 residues. CDR3 protein: CASSLVAGSNEQFF. The CDR3 region has the DNA TGTGCCAGCAGCTTAGTAGCAGGGTCAAATGAGCAGTTCTTC.